The next 19 T cell receptor beta chains were all read from a single sample in a study of human T cells and chemical hapten exposure. Regarding time point: patch test 3, about 24 weeks after DPC sensitization. Treatment here: therapeutic diphenylcyclopropenone sensitization with weekly scalp DPC. TCRdb fed the RACE reads into MiXCR, producing one record per CDR3 protein. This sample has over 65,000 distinct CDR3 sequences, with 8.5% to 14% found just once. Source: whole blood, taken in connection with sensitization to the hapten diphenylcyclopropenone (DPC). The receptors were sampled from a woman aged 50 to 60 with alopecia areata. Some clones in this sample may be carry-over from other donors' samples.

This clonotype has at least ten counts. The chain has TRBV19 and TRBJ1-5; D is possibly TRBD1 (5 bases). Germline CDR1 LNHDA, CDR2 SQIVND (reference sequence). The CDR3 sequence is 15 residues long. V dropped 1 base and J dropped 7 bases, with 14 bases sitting between them. The CDR3 loop reads CASSIVGRDGQPQHF. CDR3 DNA sequence: TGTGCCAGTAGTATAGTTGGCAGGGACGGACAGCCCCAGCATTTT.

This clonotype is a singleton in its sample. The V and J genes are TRBV10-3 and TRBJ1-5, with 7 bases that match TRBD1. CDR1 and CDR2 (germline): ENHRY, SYGVKD. CDR3 length equals 17 residues. The V gene end was trimmed by 3 bases and the J gene end by 2 bases; junction bases not matched to a gene: 10. CDR3 nucleotides: TGTGCCATCAGTGAAGGGAGCCTCAGGGGGGGCAATCAGCCCCAGCATTTT. This gives the protein CAISEGSLRGGNQPQHF.

This clonotype showed up many times. This chain joins TRBV6-2 or TRBV6-3 and TRBJ2-1; no firm D call. From germline, CDR1 is MNHEY and CDR2 SVGEGT. The CDR3 runs 13 residues. Between the trimmed V and J ends, which lost 10 bases and 3 bases, there was a span of 13 bases. Here the CDR3 DNA reads TGTGCCACTCACACCCTTGGCTACAATGAGCAGTTCTTC. Translation: CATHTLGYNEQFF.

This clonotype was found many times. This rearrangement joins TRBV6-5 to TRBJ1-6; D gene uncertain. Germline V CDR1 and CDR2: MNHEY, SVGAGI. V was cut by 3 bases and J by 8 bases, with 8 bases left in between. This CDR3 is built from 13 residues. The CDR3 bases are TGTGCCAGCAGTTATATCGGGGATTCACCCCTCCACTTT. As protein: CASSYIGDSPLHF.

This clonotype was picked up a small number of times. V gene TRBV29-1 combines with J gene TRBJ2-1, with D possibly matching TRBD1 (5 bases). The CDR3 consists of 13 residues. Germline V CDR1 and CDR2: SQVTM, ANQGSEA. V was pared by 3 bases and J by 8 bases, with 14 bases between. The CDR3 DNA follows: TGCAGCGTTGATAAGGGGCTTCATCATGAGCAGTTCTTC. Translated, it gives CSVDKGLHHEQFF.

Many counts were recorded for this clonotype. V usage is TRBV12-3 or TRBV12-4 and J usage is TRBJ1-1; a possible D gene is TRBD1 (5 bases). Trimming removed 4 bases from V and 7 bases from J, with 10 bases in between. This CDR3 region has 12 residues. As DNA, the CDR3 is TGTGCCAGCAGTTGGGGCGGCTTTGAAGCTTTCTTT. Translation gives CASSWGGFEAFF.

The chain recombines TRBV20-1 with TRBJ2-1; D is uncertain. This CDR3 comprises 11 residues. Germline CDR1 is DFQATT and CDR2 is SNEGSKA (reference sequence). Trimming took off 6 bases at V and 8 bases at J, with 11 bases between the two ends. The CDR3, as DNA: TGCAGTGCCCCCGGACCGGATGAGCAGTTCTTC. Its protein product is CSAPGPDEQFF.

The sample holds many counts of this clonotype. The chain combines TRBV7-9 with TRBJ1-1; D unresolved. Germline-derived CDR1 and CDR2 are SEHNR and FQNEAQ (reference sequence). The CDR3 consists of 13 residues. Trimming took 2 bases from V and 8 from J, leaving 12 bases between them. CDR3 residues: CASSLSTPQEAFF. CDR3 bases: TGTGCCAGCAGCTTATCAACCCCCCAAGAAGCTTTCTTT. Filled out from reference TRBV7-9 and TRBJ1-1, the complete variable domain reads DTGVSQNPRHKITKRGQNVTFRCDPISEHNRLYWYRQTLGQGPEFLTYFQNEAQLEKSRLLSDRFSAERPKGSFSTLEIQRTEQGDSAMYLCASSLSTPQEAFFGQGTRLTVV.

In its sample, this clonotype was seen many times. V usage is TRBV6-6 and J usage is TRBJ1-5; no firm D call. Per germline, CDR1 MNHNY and CDR2 SVGAGI (reference sequence). The CDR3 spans 12 residues. Between the trimmed V and J ends, which lost 2 bases and 3 bases, there was a span of 2 bases. This chain's CDR3 is CASSYDNQPQHF. CDR3 nucleotides: TGTGCCAGCAGTTACGACAATCAGCCCCAGCATTTT.

This clonotype was detected ten times or more. As DNA, the CDR3 is TGTGCCAGCAACAGGCCTGGACAGGAAGGCGGCTATGGCTACACCTTC. Its translation: CASNRPGQEGGYGYTF. This chain uses TRBV6-2 or TRBV6-3 with TRBJ1-2, with 7 bases identical to TRBD1. The CDR3 runs 16 residues. V shed 7 bases, J shed 4 bases, and the junction held 15 bases outside the gene matches. The germline V gene has CDR1 MNHEY and CDR2 SVGEGT.

This clonotype was counted between two and nine times. This sequence joins TRBV6-2 or TRBV6-3 and TRBJ2-3, with 7 bases matching TRBD2. This CDR3 comprises 15 residues. The V and J ends lost 5 bases and 0 bases, in that order; junction bases with no gene match: 5. Germline loops: CDR1 MNHEY, CDR2 SVGEGT. DNA of the CDR3: TGTGCCAGCAGTCCCAGCGGGGTCAGCACAGATACGCAGTATTTT. Translated: CASSPSGVSTDTQYF.

The chain is built from TRBV3-1 and TRBJ1-5, with D possibly matching TRBD1 (6 bases). The V gene's germline CDR1 is LGHDT and CDR2 YNNKEL (reference sequence). The length of the CDR3 is 14 residues. The V and J ends lost 1 base and 9 bases respectively, with 13 bases between them. The CDR3 region is CASSQGQDTRPQHF. In DNA, the CDR3 is TGTGCCAGCAGCCAAGGACAGGACACCCGGCCCCAGCATTTT.

This clonotype was recorded at least ten times. The CDR3 bases are TGTGCCAGCAGCGGGGGACGGGTGAGGGAGACCCAGTACTTC. Amino acids: CASSGGRVRETQYF. The V gene is TRBV6-5, the J gene TRBJ2-5; D may be TRBD2 (6 bases). Germline assignment: CDR1 MNHEY and CDR2 SVGAGI. CDR3 length equals 14 residues. The V and J ends lost 6 bases and 5 bases respectively, with 16 bases between them.

This clonotype has ten or more counts. The chain recombines TRBV4-1 with TRBJ2-7; D is tentatively TRBD1 or TRBD2 (7 bases each). This CDR3 is built from 16 residues. CDR1 is MGHRA, CDR2 YSYEKL, per germline. Trimming stripped 2 bases from V and 5 bases from J, with 19 bases between. Here the CDR3 DNA reads TGCGCCAGCAGCCAACCCCGCTGGGGAGGGGGCGACGAGCAGTACTTC. Translated: CASSQPRWGGGDEQYF.

A word on this clonotype: A much larger clone lies one base from this, so it may be a read error. The chain joins TRBV25-1 to TRBJ2-3; possibly TRBD1 for D (6 bases). This CDR3 region has 14 residues. CDR1 MGHDK and CDR2 SYGVNS come from the germline V gene. The CDR3 loop reads CTSSGTYSTDTQYF. The CDR3 DNA sequence: TGTACCAGCAGTGGGACATATAGCACAGATACGCAGTATTTT.

This clonotype was recorded many times. V and J are TRBV4-3 and TRBJ1-1; no clear D gene. V lost 1 base to trimming and J lost 3 bases, with 9 bases between them. The CDR3 runs 14 residues. Germline V gene lookup returns CDR1 LGHNA and CDR2 YSLEER. In DNA form, the CDR3 reads TGCGCCAGCAGCCAAGCGGGGTTGCACACTGAAGCTTTCTTT. It translates to CASSQAGLHTEAFF.

This clonotype was picked up many times. The chain has TRBV12-3 or TRBV12-4 and TRBJ1-2; D ambiguous. Between the trimmed V and J ends, which lost 3 bases and 2 bases, there was a span of 7 bases. The CDR3 is 13 residues long. The CDR3 nucleotides read TGTGCCAGCAGTTTGGCCCGGAACTATGGCTACACCTTC. Translated: CASSLARNYGYTF.

The chain links TRBV5-1 to TRBJ2-1, with D possibly TRBD2 on 5 matching bases. Trimming took 5 bases from V and 0 from J, leaving 12 bases between them. Germline CDR1 reads SGHRS; CDR2 reads YFSETQ. The CDR3 has 15 residues. CDR3 bases: TGCGCCAGCAGGTCCGGGGTTAGCTCCTACAATGAGCAGTTCTTC. Translated: CASRSGVSSYNEQFF.

CDR3 loop: CASSPATGASILGAFF. Written as DNA, the CDR3 is TGTGCCAGCTCACCGGCGACAGGGGCTTCCATTTTAGGAGCTTTCTTT. This chain joins TRBV18 and TRBJ1-1; 8 bases are shared with TRBD1. J was trimmed by 10 bases and V by 3 bases; bases with no gene match: 16. Germline values: CDR1 KGHSH, CDR2 LQKENI. This CDR3 spans 16 amino acids. Looking up the rest from reference TRBV18 and TRBJ1-1 gives the full variable domain: NAGVMQNPRHLVRRRGQEARLRCSPMKGHSHVYWYRQLPEEGLKFMVYLQKENIIDESGMPKERFSAEFPKEGPSILRIQQVVRGDSAAYFCASSPATGASILGAFFGQGTRLTVV.